The following is a T cell receptor beta chain sequence with its context. Its antigen is not identified. V was cut by 1 base and J by 7 bases, with 13 bases left in between. Per germline, CDR1 SEHNR and CDR2 FQNEAQ (reference sequence). This CDR3 has 15 residues. The sample belongs to a study of T cell responses to AZD1222 COVID-19 vaccine. The data were produced by immunoSEQ multiplex PCR, yet TCRdb's version contains in-frame clones alone and is incomplete. The sample has about 150,000 clones; approximately 91% are singletons. Study observations and caveats: Spike was spanned by vaccine-associated CD4 TCRs, with dominance at 160-218 and 743-854.

This sample comprised peripheral blood, obtained 28 days after the second AZD1222 dose. This receptor was obtained from an adult who received the AZD1222 COVID-19 vaccine. The chain carries TRBV7-9 and TRBJ1-4, with a tentative D call TRBD1 (5 bases). CDR3 sequence (DNA): TGTGCCAGCAGCTTAGAGGGTGGGGCTGGTGAAAAACTGTTTTTT. Its protein product is CASSLEGGAGEKLFF.